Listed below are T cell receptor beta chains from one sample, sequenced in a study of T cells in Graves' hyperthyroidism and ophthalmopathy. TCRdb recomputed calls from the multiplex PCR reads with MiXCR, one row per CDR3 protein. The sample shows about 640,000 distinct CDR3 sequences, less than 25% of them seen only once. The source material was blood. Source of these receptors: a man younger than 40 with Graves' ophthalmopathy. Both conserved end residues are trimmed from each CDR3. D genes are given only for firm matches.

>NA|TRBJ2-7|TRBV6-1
ASDLGLDSYSYEQY
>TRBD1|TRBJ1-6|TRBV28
ASSPRQGRHSPLH
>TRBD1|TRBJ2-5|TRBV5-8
ASRGTGGETQY
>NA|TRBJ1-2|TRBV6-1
ACGGDFYGYT
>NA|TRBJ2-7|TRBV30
AWSVADRSGVEQY
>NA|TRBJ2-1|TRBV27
ASRTYNSYNEQF
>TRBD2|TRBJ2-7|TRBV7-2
ASSFSGTEQY
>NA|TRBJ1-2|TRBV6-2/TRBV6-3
ASSYGQYYGYT
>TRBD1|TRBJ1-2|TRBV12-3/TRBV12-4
ASSFRVGQANYGYT
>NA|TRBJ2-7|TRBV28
ASSYTEAGNYEQY
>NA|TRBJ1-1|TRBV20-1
SASSGGLNTEAF
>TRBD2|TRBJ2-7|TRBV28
ASSFLAETYEQY
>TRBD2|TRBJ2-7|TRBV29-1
SVARLAGVYEQY
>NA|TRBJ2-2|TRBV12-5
ASGSPGSGSNTGELF
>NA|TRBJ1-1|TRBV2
ASTADSSLRTEAF
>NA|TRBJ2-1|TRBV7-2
ASSLSPLGAEQF
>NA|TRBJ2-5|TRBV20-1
SAREAPTQY
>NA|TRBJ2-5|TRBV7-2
ASSLMVAETQY
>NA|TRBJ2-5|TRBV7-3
ASSLTPLAPQETQY
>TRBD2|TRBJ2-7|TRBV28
ASSLRVGGRKNEQY
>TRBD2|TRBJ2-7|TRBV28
ASTESPPGLAGVGQY
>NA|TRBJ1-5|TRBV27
ASSPRGPALGNQPQH
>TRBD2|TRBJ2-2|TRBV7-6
ASSGGTSVNTGELF
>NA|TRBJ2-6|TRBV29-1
SVEVRHTSGANVLT
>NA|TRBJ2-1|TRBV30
AWSLSRTSPDLNEQF
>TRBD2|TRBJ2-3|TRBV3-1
ASSHRTSGVDTQY
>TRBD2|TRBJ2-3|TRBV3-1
ASSEVGLAIRPDTQY
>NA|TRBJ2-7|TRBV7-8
ASRPRGAYEQY
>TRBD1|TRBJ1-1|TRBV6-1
ASSEYGDRGYTEAF
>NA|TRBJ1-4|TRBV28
ASSMNEKLF
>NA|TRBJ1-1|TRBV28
ASSPQWGEAF
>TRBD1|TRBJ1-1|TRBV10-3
AISENQGAGTEAF
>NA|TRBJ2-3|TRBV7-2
ASNRGGYTDTQY
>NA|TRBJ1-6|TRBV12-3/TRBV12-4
ASNNRQSSYNSPLH
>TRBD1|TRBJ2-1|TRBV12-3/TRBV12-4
ASRYLDRGFHNEQF
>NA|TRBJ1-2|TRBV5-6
ASSLSSLKGYGYT
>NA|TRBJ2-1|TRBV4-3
ASSHAGVSSYNEQF